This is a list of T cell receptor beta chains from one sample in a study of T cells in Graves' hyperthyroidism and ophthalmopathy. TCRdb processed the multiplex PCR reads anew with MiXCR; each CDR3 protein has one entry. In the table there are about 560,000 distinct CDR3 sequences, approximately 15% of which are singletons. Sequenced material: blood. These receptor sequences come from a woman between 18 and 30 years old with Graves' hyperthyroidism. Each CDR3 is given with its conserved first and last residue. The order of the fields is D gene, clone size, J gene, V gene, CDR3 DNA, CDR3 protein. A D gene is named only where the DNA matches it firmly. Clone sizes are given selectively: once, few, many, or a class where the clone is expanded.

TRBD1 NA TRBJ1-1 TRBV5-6 TGTGCCAGCAGCACCCGGACAGGGGGGGACACTGAAGCTTTCTTT CASSTRTGGDTEAFF
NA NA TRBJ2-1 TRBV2 TGTGCCAGTCGGGCGGAATACAATGAGCAGTTCTTC CASRAEYNEQFF
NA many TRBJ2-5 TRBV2 TGTGCCAGCAGTGAAGTGCAGTACCAAGAGACCCAGTACTTC CASSEVQYQETQYF
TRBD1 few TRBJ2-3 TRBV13 TGTGCCAGCAGCCAACAGGGGGTTAGGGCCACAGATACGCAGTATTTT CASSQQGVRATDTQYF
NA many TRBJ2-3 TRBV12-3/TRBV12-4 TGTGCCAGCAGAGAGCGCGATACGCAGTATTTT CASRERDTQYF
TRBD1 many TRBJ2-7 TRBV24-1 TGTGCCACCAGTGAGTCCGGGACAGGGACCTACGAGCAGTACTTC CATSESGTGTYEQYF
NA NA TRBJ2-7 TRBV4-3 TGCGCCAGCAGCCAAGTGAAGAGCTCCTACGAGCAGTACTTC CASSQVKSSYEQYF
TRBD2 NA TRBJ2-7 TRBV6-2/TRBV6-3 TGTGCCAGCAGTTACTCGATTCCGAAGGTACTACGTGAAGCGGGATTTAAATTCTACGAGCCGTACTTC CASSYSIPKVLREAGFKFYEPYF
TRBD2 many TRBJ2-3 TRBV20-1 TGCAGTGCTAGAGGGTTCTTGGGACTAGTAAGAGATACGCAGTATTTT CSARGFLGLVRDTQYF
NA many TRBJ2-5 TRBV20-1 TGCAGTGCTAGTCCTTACCTCGGGGCAGATCTACAAGAGACCCAGTACTTC CSASPYLGADLQETQYF
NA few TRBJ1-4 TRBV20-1 TGCAGTGCTAGAACGGACCCGGCAGCTAATGAAAAACTGTTTTTT CSARTDPAANEKLFF
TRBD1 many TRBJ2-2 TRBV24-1 TGTGCCACCAGAGCAACCGGGACAGCCAACACCGGGGAGCTGTTTTTT CATRATGTANTGELFF
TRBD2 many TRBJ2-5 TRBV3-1 TGTGCCAGCAGCGCGGGGGGGCCGGGAGAGACCCAGTACTTC CASSAGGPGETQYF
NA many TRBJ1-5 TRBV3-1 TGTGCCAGCAGCCAAGGGGCAGATTACAATCAGCCCCAGCATTTT CASSQGADYNQPQHF
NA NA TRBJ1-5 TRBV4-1 TGCGCCAGCAGCCAAGCCTTTGGGTTTAGCAATCAGCCCCAGCATTTT CASSQAFGFSNQPQHF
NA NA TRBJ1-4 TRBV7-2 TGTGCCAGCAGCCATGGACAGCCCTTGGGGAAACTGTTTTTT CASSHGQPLGKLFF
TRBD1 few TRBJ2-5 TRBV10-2 TGCGCCACCTCGACAGGGGGAGAGACCCAGTACTTC CATSTGGETQYF
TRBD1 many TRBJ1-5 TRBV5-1 TGCGCCAGCAGCCTAGGGACAGGACCCTATCAGCCCCAGCATTTT CASSLGTGPYQPQHF
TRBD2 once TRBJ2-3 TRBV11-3 TGTGCCAGCAGCTCCCCATATTTCCTAGCGGGGGGCCGCACAGATACGCAGTATTTT CASSSPYFLAGGRTDTQYF